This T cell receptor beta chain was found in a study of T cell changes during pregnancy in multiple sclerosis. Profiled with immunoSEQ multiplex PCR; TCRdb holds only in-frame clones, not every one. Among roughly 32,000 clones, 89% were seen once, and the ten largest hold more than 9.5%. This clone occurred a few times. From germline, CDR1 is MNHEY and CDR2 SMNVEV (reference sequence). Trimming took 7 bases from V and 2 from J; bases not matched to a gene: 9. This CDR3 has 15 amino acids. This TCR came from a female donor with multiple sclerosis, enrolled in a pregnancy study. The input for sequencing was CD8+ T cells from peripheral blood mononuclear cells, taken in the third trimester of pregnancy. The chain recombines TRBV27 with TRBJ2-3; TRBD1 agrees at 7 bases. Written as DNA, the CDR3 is TGTGCCAGCAATCCTCCGGGACAGATCACAGATACGCAGTATTTT. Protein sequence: CASNPPGQITDTQYF.